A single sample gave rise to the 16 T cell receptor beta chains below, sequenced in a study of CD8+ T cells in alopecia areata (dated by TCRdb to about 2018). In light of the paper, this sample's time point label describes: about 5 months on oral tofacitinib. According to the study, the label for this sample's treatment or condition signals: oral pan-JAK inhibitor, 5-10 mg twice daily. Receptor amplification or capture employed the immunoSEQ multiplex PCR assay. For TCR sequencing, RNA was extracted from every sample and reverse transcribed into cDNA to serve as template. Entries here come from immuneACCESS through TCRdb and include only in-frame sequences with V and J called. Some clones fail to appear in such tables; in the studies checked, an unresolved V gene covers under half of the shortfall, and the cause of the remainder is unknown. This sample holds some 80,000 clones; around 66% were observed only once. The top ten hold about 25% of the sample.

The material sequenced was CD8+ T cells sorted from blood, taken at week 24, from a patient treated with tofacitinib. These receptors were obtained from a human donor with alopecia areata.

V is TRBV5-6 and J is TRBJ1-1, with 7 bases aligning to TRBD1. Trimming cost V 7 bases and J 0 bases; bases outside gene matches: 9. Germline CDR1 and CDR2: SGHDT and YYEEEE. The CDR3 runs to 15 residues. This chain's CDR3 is CASGPRDRLNTEAFF. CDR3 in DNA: TGTGCCAGCGGGCCCCGGGACAGATTGAACACTGAAGCTTTCTTT.

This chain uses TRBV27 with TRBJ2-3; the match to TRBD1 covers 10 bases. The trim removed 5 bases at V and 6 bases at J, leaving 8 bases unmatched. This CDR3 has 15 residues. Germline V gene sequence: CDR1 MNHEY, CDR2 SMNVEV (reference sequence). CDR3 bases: TGTGCCAGCAGTCCCGGGACAGGGGTGATGGATACGCAGTATTTT. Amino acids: CASSPGTGVMDTQYF.

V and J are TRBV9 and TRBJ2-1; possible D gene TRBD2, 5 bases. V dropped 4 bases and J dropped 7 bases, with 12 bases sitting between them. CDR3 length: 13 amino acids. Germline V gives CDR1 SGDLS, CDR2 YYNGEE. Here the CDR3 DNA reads TGTGCCAGCAGCCGGGATTCAGCGAATGAGCAGTTCTTC. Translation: CASSRDSANEQFF.

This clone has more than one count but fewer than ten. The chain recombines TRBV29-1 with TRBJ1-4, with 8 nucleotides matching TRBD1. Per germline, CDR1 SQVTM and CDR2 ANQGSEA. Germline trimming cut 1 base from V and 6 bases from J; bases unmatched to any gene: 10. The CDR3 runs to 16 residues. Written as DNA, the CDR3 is TGCAGCGTTGAAGGATCGGCCGAGACAGGGGATGAAAAACTGTTTTTT. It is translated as CSVEGSAETGDEKLFF.

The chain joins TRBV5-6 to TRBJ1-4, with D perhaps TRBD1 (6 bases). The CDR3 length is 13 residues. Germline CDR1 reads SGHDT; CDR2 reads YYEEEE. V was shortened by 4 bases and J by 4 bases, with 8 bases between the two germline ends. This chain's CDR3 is CASSRTVNEKLFF. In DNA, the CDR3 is TGTGCCAGCAGCCGGACAGTTAATGAAAAACTGTTTTTT.

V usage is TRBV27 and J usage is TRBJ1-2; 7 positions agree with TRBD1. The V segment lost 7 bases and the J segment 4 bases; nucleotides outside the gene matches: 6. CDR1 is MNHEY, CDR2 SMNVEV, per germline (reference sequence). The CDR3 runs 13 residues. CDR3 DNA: TGTGCCAGCACCGGAGGGACAGCCTATGGCTACACCTTC. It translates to CASTGGTAYGYTF.

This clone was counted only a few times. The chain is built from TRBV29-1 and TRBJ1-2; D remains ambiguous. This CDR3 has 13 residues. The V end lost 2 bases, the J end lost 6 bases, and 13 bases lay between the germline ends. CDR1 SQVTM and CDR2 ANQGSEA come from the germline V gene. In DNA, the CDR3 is TGCAGCGTTGAATCCCGGGAAGTTCATGGCTACACCTTC. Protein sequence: CSVESREVHGYTF. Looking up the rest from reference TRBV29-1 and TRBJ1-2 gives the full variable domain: SAVISQKPSRDICQRGTSLTIQCQVDSQVTMMFWYRQQPGQSLTLIATANQGSEATYESGFVIDKFPISRPNLTFSTLTVSNMSPEDSSIYLCSVESREVHGYTFGSGTRLTVV.

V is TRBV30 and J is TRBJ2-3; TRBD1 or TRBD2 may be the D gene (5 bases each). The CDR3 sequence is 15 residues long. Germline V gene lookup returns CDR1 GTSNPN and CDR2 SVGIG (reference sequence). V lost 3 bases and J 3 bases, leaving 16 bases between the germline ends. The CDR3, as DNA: TGTGCCTGGAGAGTCGGGACCTCCGGAACAGATACGCAGTATTTT. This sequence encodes CAWRVGTSGTDTQYF.

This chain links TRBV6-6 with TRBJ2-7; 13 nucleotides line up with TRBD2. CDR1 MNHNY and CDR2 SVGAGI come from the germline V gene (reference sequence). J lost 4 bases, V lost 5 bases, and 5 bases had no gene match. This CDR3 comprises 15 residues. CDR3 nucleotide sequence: TGTGCCAGCAGTCCGCTGACTAGCGGGAGGTACGAGCAGTACTTC. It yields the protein CASSPLTSGRYEQYF.

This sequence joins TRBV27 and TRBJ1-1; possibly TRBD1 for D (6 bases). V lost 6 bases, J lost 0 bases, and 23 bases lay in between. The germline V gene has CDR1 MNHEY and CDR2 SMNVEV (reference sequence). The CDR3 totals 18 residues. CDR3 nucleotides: TGTGCCAGCAGAGGCTATAGTCCCGGGACAAGCTTGAACACTGAAGCTTTCTTT. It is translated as CASRGYSPGTSLNTEAFF.

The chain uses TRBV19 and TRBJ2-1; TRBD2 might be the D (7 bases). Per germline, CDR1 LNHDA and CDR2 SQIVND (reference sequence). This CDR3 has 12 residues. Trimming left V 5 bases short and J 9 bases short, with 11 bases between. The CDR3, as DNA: TGTGCCAGTAGTCTAGGGGGGGCTGAGCAGTTCTTC. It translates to CASSLGGAEQFF. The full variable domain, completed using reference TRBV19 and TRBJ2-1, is DGGITQSPKYLFRKEGQNVTLSCEQNLNHDAMYWYRQDPGQGLRLIYYSQIVNDFQKGDIAEGYSVSREKKESFPLTVTSAQKNPTAFYLCASSLGGAEQFFGPGTRLTVL.

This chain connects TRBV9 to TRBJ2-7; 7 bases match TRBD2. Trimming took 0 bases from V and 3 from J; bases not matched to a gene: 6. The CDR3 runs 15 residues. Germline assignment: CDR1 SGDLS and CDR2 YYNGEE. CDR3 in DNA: TGTGCCAGCAGCGTAGCGACTAGCCCCAGCTACGAGCAGTACTTC. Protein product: CASSVATSPSYEQYF.

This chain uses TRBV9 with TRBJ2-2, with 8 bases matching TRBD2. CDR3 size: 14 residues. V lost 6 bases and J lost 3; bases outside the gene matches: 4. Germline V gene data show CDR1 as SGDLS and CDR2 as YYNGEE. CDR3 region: CASTGGLDTGELFF. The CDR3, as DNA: TGTGCCAGCACGGGAGGGCTTGACACCGGGGAGCTGTTTTTT.

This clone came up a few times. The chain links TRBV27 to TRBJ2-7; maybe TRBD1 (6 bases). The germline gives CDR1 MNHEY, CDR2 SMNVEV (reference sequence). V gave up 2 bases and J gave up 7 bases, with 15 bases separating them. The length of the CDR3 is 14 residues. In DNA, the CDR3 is TGTGCCAGCAGTTTACAACAGGGTTCTAGGGAGCAGTACTTC. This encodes CASSLQQGSREQYF.

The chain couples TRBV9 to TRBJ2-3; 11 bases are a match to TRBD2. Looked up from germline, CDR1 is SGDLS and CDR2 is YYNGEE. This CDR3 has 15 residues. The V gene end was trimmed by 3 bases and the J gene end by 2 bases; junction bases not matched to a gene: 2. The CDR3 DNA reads TGTGCCAGCAGCGAGGGACTAGCGGACACAGATACGCAGTATTTT. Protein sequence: CASSEGLADTDTQYF.

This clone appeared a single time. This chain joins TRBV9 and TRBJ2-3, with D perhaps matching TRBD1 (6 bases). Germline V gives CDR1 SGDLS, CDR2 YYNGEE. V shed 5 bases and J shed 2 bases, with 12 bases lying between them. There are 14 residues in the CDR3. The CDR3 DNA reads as TGTGCCAGCAGTTCAGGGGTCTTCACAGATACGCAGTATTTT. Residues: CASSSGVFTDTQYF.